This TCR beta chain stems from a study of chemoradiotherapy in HPV16-positive cancers. V lost 0 bases and J lost 2, with 9 bases in between. This CDR3 is 14 amino acids long. Germline CDR1 is GTSNPN and CDR2 is SVGIG (reference sequence). Clones were sequenced by immunoSEQ multiplex PCR, and TCRdb holds only the in-frame ones, with some missing. This sample carries about 10,000 clones, about three quarters of them seen once, and the ten largest clones take approximately 12%. This sequence originates from a human donor with HPV-associated anogenital cancer. The chain couples TRBV30 to TRBJ2-3, with D uncertain. Sample: tumor tissue, taken from a patient who underwent chemoradiotherapy. The CDR3: CAWSVNSFTDTQYF. In DNA form, the CDR3 reads TGTGCCTGGAGTGTAAATTCCTTCACAGATACGCAGTATTTT.